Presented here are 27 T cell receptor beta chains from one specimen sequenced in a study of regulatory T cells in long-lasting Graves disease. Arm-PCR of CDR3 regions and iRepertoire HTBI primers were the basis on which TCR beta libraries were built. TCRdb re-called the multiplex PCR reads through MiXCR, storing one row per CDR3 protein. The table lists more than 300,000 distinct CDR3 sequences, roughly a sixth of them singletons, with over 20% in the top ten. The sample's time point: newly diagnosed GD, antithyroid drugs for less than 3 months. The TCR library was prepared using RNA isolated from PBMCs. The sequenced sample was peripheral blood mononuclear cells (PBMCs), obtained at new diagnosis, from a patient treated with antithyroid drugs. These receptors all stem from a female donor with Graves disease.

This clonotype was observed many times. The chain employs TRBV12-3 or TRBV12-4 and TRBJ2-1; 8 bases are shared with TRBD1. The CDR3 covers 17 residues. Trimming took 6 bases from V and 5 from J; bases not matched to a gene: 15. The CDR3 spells CASRFSIPRDRNNEQFF. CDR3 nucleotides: TGTGCCAGCAGGTTCTCCATCCCCAGGGACAGGAACAATGAGCAGTTCTTC.

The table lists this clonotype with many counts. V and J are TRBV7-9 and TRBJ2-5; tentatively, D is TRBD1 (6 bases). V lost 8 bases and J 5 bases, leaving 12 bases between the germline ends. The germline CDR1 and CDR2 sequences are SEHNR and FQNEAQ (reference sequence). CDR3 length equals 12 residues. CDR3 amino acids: CASRPGQETQYF. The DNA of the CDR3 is TGTGCCAGCCGACCCGGACAGGAGACCCAGTACTTC.

The CDR3 loop is CAISESRRGYSNQPQHF. The CDR3 nucleotides are TGTGCCATCAGTGAGTCAAGGAGGGGGTATAGCAATCAGCCCCAGCATTTT. The chain combines TRBV10-3 with TRBJ1-5; TRBD1 might be the D (6 bases). Germline V gene lookup returns CDR1 ENHRY and CDR2 SYGVKD. Trimming removed 0 bases at V and 0 bases at J, with 12 bases between. The CDR3 runs 17 residues.

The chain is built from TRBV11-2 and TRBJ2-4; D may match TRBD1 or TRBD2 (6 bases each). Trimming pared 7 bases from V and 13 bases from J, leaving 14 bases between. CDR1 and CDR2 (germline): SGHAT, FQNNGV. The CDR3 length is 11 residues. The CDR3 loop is CASTSRGTQYF. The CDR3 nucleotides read TGTGCCAGCACCAGTCGCGGGACACAGTACTTC.

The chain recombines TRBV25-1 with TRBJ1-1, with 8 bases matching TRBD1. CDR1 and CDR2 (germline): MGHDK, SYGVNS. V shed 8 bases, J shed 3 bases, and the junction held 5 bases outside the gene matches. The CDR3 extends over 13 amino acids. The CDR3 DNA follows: TGTGCCAGCGAAGGACAGGGCCACACTGAAGCTTTCTTT. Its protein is CASEGQGHTEAFF.

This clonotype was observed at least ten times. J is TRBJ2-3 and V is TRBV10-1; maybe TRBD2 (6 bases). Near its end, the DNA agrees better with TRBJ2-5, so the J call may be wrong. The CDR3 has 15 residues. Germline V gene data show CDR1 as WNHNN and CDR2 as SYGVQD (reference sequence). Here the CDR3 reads CASSSGTQKWETQYF. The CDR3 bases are TGCGCCAGCTCATCTGGGACTCAGAAATGGGAGACCCAGTACTTC.

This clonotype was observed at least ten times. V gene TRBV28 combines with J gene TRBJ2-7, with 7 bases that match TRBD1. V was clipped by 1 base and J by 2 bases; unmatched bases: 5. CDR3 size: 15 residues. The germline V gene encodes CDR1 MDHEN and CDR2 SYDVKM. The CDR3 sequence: CASSLFRDSTYEQYF. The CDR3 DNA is TGTGCCAGCAGTTTATTCCGGGACAGCACCTACGAGCAGTACTTC. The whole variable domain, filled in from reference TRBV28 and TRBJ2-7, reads DVKVTQSSRYLVKRTGEKVFLECVQDMDHENMFWYRQDPGLGLRLIYFSYDVKMKEKGDIPEGYSVSREKKERFSLILESASTNQTSMYLCASSLFRDSTYEQYFGPGTRLTVT.

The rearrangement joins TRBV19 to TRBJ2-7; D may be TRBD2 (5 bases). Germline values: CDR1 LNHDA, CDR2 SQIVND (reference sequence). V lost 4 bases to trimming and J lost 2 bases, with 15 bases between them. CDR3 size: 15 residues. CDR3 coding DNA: TGTGCCAGTAGTAACGGACCCACCGGGACCTACGAGCAGTACTTC. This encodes CASSNGPTGTYEQYF.

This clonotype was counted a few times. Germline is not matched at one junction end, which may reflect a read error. The CDR3 nucleotides read TGTGCTAGCAGCTTAGCGGCTGCGGGGACCGGGGTGGCAGATACGCAGTATTTT. It translates to CASSLAAAGTGVADTQYF. V usage is TRBV7-7 and J usage is TRBJ2-3, with a tentative D call TRBD2 (6 bases). Germline lookup yields CDR1 SSHAT and CDR2 FNYEAQ (reference sequence). The CDR3 length is 18 residues.

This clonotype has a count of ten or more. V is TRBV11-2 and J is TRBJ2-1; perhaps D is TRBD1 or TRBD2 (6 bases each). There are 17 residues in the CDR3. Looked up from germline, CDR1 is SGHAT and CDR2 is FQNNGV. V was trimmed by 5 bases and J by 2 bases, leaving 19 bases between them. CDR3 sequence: CASSARGNGGAYNEQFF. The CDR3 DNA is TGTGCCAGCAGCGCCCGGGGTAACGGGGGCGCCTACAATGAGCAGTTCTTC.

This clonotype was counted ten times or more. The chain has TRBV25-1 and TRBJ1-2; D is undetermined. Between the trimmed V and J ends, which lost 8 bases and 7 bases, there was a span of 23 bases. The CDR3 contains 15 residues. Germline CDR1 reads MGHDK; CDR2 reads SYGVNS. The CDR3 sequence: CASSDPKRAVAGYTF. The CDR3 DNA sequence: TGTGCCAGCTCAGATCCAAAAAGGGCTGTCGCTGGCTACACCTTC.

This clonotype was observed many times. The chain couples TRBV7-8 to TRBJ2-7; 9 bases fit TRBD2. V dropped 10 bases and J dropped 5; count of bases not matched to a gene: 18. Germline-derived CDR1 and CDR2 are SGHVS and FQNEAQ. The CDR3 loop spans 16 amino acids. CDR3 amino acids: CATERLMGGRVDEQYF. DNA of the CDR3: TGTGCCACAGAACGACTAATGGGCGGGAGGGTGGACGAGCAGTACTTC.

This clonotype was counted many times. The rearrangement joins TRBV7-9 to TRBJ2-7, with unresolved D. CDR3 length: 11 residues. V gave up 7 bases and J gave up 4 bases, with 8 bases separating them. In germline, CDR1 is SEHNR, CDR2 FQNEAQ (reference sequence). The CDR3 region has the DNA TGTGCCAGCACCGGGTCTTACGAGCAGTACTTC. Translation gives CASTGSYEQYF.

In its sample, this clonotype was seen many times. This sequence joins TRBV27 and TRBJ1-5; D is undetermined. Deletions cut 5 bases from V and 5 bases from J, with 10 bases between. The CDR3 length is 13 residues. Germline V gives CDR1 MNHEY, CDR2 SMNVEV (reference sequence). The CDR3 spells CASSASADQPQHF. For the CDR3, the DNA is TGTGCCAGCAGTGCGTCCGCCGATCAGCCCCAGCATTTT.

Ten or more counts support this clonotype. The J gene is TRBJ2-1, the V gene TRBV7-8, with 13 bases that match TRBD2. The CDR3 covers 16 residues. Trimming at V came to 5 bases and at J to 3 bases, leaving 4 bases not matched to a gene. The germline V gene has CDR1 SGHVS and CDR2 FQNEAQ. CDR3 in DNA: TGTGCCAGCAGCGGACTAGCGGGAGAGGTCTACAATGAGCAGTTCTTC. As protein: CASSGLAGEVYNEQFF. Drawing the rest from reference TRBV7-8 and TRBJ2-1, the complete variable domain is GAGVSQSPRYKVAKRGQDVALRCDPISGHVSLFWYQQALGQGPEFLTYFQNEAQLDKSGLPSDRFFAERPEGSVSTLKIQRTQQEDSAVYLCASSGLAGEVYNEQFFGPGTRLTVL.

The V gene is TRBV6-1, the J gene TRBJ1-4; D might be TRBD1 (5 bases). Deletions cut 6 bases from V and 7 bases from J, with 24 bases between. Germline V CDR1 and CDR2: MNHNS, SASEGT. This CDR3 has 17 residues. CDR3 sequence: CASSLLTPGLSLEKLFF. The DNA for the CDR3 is TGTGCCAGCAGCCTACTCACCCCGGGACTCAGCCTTGAAAAACTGTTTTTT.

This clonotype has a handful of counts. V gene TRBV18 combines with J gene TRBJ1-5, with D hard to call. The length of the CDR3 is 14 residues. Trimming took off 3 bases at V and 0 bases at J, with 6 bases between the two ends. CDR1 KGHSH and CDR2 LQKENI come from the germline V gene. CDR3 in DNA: TGTGCCAGCTCACCCGCAGATAGCAATCAGCCCCAGCATTTT. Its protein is CASSPADSNQPQHF. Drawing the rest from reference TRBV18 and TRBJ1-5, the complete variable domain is NAGVMQNPRHLVRRRGQEARLRCSPMKGHSHVYWYRQLPEEGLKFMVYLQKENIIDESGMPKERFSAEFPKEGPSILRIQQVVRGDSAAYFCASSPADSNQPQHFGDGTRLSIL.

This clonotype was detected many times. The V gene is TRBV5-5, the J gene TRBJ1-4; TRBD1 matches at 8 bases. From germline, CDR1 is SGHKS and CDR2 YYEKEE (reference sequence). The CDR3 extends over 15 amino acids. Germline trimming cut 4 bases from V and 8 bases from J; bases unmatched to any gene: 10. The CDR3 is CASSPRDRMDEKLFF. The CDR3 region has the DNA TGTGCCAGCAGCCCGCGGGACAGGATGGACGAAAAACTGTTTTTT. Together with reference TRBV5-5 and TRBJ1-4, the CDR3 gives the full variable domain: DAGVTQSPTHLIKTRGQQVTLRCSPISGHKSVSWYQQVLGQGPQFIFQYYEKEERGRGNFPDRFSARQFPNYSSELNVNALLLGDSALYLCASSPRDRMDEKLFFGSGTQLSVL.

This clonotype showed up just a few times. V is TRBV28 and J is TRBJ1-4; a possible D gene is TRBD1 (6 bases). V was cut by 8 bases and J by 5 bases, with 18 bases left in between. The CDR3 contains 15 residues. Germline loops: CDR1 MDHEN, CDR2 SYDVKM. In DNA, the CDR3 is TGTGCCAGCGGTGGGGAGGACAGCGCAAATGAAAAACTGTTTTTT. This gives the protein CASGGEDSANEKLFF.

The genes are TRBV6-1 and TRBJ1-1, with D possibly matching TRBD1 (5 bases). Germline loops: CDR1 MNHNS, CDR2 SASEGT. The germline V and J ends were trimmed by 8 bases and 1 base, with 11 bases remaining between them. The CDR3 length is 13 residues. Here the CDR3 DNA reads TGTGCCAGCCACAGGTTACGGAACACTGAAGCTTTCTTT. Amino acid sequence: CASHRLRNTEAFF.

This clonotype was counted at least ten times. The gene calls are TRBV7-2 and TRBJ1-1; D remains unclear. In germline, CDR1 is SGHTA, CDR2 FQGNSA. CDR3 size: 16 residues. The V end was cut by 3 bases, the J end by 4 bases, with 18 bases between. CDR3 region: CASSFGSRALSTEAFF. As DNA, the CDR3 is TGTGCCAGCAGCTTTGGCTCGAGAGCGTTAAGCACTGAAGCTTTCTTT.

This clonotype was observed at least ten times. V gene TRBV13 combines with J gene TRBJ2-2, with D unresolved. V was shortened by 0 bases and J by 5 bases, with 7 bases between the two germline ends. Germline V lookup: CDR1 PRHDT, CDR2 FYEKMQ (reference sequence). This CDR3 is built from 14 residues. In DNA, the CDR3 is TGTGCCAGCAGCTTAGGACGACGGACCGGGGAGCTGTTTTTT. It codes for CASSLGRRTGELFF.

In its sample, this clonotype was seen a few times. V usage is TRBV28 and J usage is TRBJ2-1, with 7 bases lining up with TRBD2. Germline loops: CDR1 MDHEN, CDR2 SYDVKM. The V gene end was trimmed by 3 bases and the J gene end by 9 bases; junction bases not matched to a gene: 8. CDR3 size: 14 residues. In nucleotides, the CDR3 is TGTGCCAGCAGTTTCCCGACTAGCTTCGGTGAGCAGTTCTTC. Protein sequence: CASSFPTSFGEQFF.

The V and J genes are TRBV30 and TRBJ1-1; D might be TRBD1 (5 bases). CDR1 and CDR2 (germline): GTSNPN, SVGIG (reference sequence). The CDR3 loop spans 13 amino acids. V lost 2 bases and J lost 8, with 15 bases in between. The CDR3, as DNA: TGTGCCTGGAGTCGGGACGGACCAAGCGAAGCTTTCTTT. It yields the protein CAWSRDGPSEAFF.

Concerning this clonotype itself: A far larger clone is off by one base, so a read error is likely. The CDR3 protein is CASSSADRVVNGQFF. The CDR3 bases are TGTGCCAGCAGTTCAGCGGACAGGGTCGTCAATGGGCAGTTCTTC. The chain combines TRBV6-2 or TRBV6-3 with TRBJ2-1, with 8 bases aligning to TRBD1. CDR1 and CDR2 from the germline V gene are MNHEY and SVGEGT. The CDR3 loop spans 15 amino acids.

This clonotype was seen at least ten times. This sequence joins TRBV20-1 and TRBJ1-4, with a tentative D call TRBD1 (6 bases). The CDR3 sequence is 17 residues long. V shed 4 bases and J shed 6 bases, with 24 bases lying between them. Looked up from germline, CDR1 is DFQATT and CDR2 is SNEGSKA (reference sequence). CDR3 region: CSANTGTNAGGDEKLFF. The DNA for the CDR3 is TGCAGTGCTAACACCGGGACAAACGCCGGCGGGGATGAAAAACTGTTTTTT.

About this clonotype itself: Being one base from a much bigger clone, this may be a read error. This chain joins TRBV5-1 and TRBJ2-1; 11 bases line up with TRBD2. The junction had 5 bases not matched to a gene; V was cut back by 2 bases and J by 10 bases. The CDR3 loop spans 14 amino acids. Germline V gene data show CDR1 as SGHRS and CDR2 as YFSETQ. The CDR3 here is CASSFGTSGYEQFF. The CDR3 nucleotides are TGCGCCAGCAGCTTCGGGACTAGCGGTTACGAGCAGTTCTTC.